Detailed here is one TCR beta chain. Only in-frame clones appear in the TCRdb table, and some are missing; sequencing was by immunoSEQ multiplex PCR. The data hold 320,000 or so clones, with approximately 84% observed a single time. Trimming cost V 6 bases and J 0 bases, with 27 bases left between them. The germline gives CDR1 MNHEY, CDR2 SVGEGT. The CDR3 extends over 20 amino acids. This sample was taken from a study of blood T cell repertoires in COVID-19. V usage is TRBV6-2 or TRBV6-3 and J usage is TRBJ2-1; TRBD1 might be the D (6 bases). The sample consisted of PBMCs or T cells enriched from blood (not recorded which). The receptor was isolated from a woman aged 25 to 45 who had recovered from COVID-19. The CDR3: CASSPNRDIRDLSSYNEQFF. CDR3 sequence (DNA): TGTGCCAGCAGCCCGAACCGGGACATCCGAGACCTTAGCTCCTACAATGAGCAGTTCTTC.